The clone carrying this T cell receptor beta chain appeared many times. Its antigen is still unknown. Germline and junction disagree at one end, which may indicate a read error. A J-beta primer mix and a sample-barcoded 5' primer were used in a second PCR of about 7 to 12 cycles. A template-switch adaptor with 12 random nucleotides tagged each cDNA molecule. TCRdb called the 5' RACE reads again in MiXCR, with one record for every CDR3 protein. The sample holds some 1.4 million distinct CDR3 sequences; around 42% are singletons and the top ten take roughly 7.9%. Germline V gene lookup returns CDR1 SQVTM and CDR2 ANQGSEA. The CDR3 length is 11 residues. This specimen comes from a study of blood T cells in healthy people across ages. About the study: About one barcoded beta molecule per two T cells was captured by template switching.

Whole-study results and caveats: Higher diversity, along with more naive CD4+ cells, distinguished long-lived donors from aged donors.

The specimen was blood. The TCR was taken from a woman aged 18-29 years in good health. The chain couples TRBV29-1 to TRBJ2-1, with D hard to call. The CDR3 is CSVEVGNEQFF. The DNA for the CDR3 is TGCAGCGTCGAAGTGGGCAATGAGCAGTTCTTC.